These T cell receptor beta chains were read from a single sample in a study of blood T cell repertoires in COVID-19. The method was immunoSEQ multiplex PCR; TCRdb's version includes in-frame clones alone and lacks a portion of them. In the table there are some 200,000 clones, roughly 87% of which are singletons. Sequenced material: PBMCs or T cells enriched from blood (not recorded which). The receptor source for this set is a man between 18 and 29 years old with acute COVID-19. Each CDR3 is given with its conserved first and last residue. The order of the fields is D gene, J gene, clone size, V gene, CDR3 protein, CDR3 DNA. The D gene is left open where the match is weak. Clone size appears in some rows only: once, few, many, or a class for an expanded clone.

D: TRBD1
J: TRBJ1-5
size: NA
V: TRBV7-8
CDR3: CASSLTTGSGNQPQHF
DNA: TGTGCCAGCAGCTTAACGACAGGGTCAGGCAATCAGCCCCAGCATTTT

D: NA
J: TRBJ2-3
size: NA
V: TRBV4-1
CDR3: CASSQAVLDTQYF
DNA: TGCGCCAGCAGCCAAGCAGTCCTAGATACGCAGTATTTT

D: NA
J: TRBJ2-1
size: NA
V: TRBV4-2
CDR3: CASSQAGGPGNEQFF
DNA: TGTGCCAGCAGCCAAGCTGGAGGGCCGGGGAATGAGCAGTTCTTC

D: NA
J: TRBJ1-5
size: NA
V: TRBV12-3/TRBV12-4
CDR3: CASSLGTLQPQHF
DNA: TGTGCCAGCAGTTTAGGGACACTCCAGCCCCAGCATTTT

D: NA
J: TRBJ1-2
size: NA
V: TRBV29-1
CDR3: CSVEEGAYGYTF
DNA: TGCAGCGTTGAAGAGGGGGCTTATGGCTACACCTTC

D: NA
J: TRBJ2-1
size: NA
V: TRBV27
CDR3: CASSGLGLDFEQFF
DNA: TGTGCCAGCAGCGGCCTGGGGCTAGACTTTGAGCAGTTCTTC

D: TRBD2
J: TRBJ2-7
size: NA
V: TRBV28
CDR3: CASSDRLARDYEQYF
DNA: TGTGCCAGCAGCGACCGACTAGCGCGAGACTACGAGCAGTACTTC

D: NA
J: TRBJ1-5
size: NA
V: TRBV7-8
CDR3: CASSLGRGSNQPQHF
DNA: TGTGCCAGCAGCCTAGGCCGAGGGAGCAATCAGCCCCAGCATTTT

D: TRBD2
J: TRBJ2-3
size: few
V: TRBV4-2
CDR3: CASSQGGGLASTDTQYF
DNA: TGTGCCAGCAGCCAGGGGGGGGGACTAGCGAGCACAGATACGCAGTATTTT

D: NA
J: TRBJ2-2
size: NA
V: TRBV6-5
CDR3: CASSSPGDTGELFF
DNA: TGTGCCAGCAGTTCTCCAGGGGACACCGGGGAGCTGTTTTTT

D: NA
J: TRBJ2-1
size: NA
V: TRBV9
CDR3: CASSVGVGDNEQFF
DNA: TGTGCCAGCAGCGTAGGGGTTGGAGACAATGAGCAGTTCTTC

D: NA
J: TRBJ2-5
size: few
V: TRBV5-4
CDR3: CASSLPQGGGQETQYF
DNA: TGTGCCAGCAGCTTGCCCCAGGGTGGTGGGCAAGAGACCCAGTACTTC

D: TRBD2
J: TRBJ2-1
size: NA
V: TRBV11-3
CDR3: CASSLAAGVDEQFF
DNA: TGTGCCAGCAGCTTAGCTGCGGGAGTCGATGAGCAGTTCTTC

D: TRBD1
J: TRBJ2-2
size: once
V: TRBV9
CDR3: CASSVGGTGSNTGELFF
DNA: TGTGCCAGCAGCGTAGGGGGGACAGGTTCGAACACCGGGGAGCTGTTTTTT

D: TRBD2
J: TRBJ2-3
size: NA
V: TRBV9
CDR3: CASSPGLAGGTDTQYF
DNA: TGTGCCAGCAGCCCGGGACTAGCGGGAGGAACAGATACGCAGTATTTT

D: TRBD1
J: TRBJ2-7
size: few
V: TRBV29-1
CDR3: CSAVGQGPIDLSYEQYF
DNA: TGCAGCGCCGTGGGACAGGGACCGATAGACCTATCCTACGAGCAGTACTTC

D: NA
J: TRBJ1-4
size: NA
V: TRBV30
CDR3: CAGNTGVVGEKLFF
DNA: TGTGCTGGGAATACCGGGGTCGTCGGTGAAAAACTGTTTTTT

D: TRBD2
J: TRBJ2-5
size: NA
V: TRBV5-4
CDR3: CASSLGPTSGAGETQYF
DNA: TGTGCCAGCAGCTTGGGCCCGACTAGCGGGGCCGGGGAGACCCAGTACTTC

D: TRBD1
J: TRBJ2-1
size: NA
V: TRBV6-5
CDR3: CASSPGQVYNEQFF
DNA: TGTGCCAGCAGCCCGGGACAGGTTTACAATGAGCAGTTCTTC

D: TRBD1
J: TRBJ2-1
size: NA
V: TRBV18
CDR3: CASSPPGTGSYEQFF
DNA: TGTGCCAGCTCACCCCCCGGGACAGGGTCCTATGAGCAGTTCTTC

D: NA
J: TRBJ2-3
size: NA
V: TRBV28
CDR3: CASSLFELAGTDTQYF
DNA: TGTGCCAGCAGTTTATTCGAACTAGCTGGCACAGATACGCAGTATTTT

D: TRBD1
J: TRBJ1-5
size: NA
V: TRBV5-1
CDR3: CASSKWTGEDQPQHF
DNA: TGCGCCAGCAGCAAGTGGACAGGGGAGGATCAGCCCCAGCATTTT

D: NA
J: TRBJ2-1
size: NA
V: TRBV5-1
CDR3: CASSLRRVSYNEQFF
DNA: TGCGCCAGCAGCTTACGGAGGGTTTCCTACAATGAGCAGTTCTTC

D: NA
J: TRBJ1-4
size: NA
V: TRBV28
CDR3: CASSSPEDMDEKLFF
DNA: TGTGCCAGCAGTTCTCCTGAGGACATGGATGAAAAACTGTTTTTT

D: NA
J: TRBJ1-1
size: NA
V: TRBV5-6
CDR3: CASSLGLPTEAFF
DNA: TGTGCCAGCAGCTTGGGGCTGCCCACTGAAGCTTTCTTT

D: NA
J: TRBJ1-5
size: NA
V: TRBV27
CDR3: CASSSRASNQPQHF
DNA: TGTGCCAGCAGTAGCAGGGCTAGCAATCAGCCCCAGCATTTT

D: TRBD2
J: TRBJ2-1
size: NA
V: TRBV7-2
CDR3: CASSRSGADNERFF
DNA: TGTGCCAGCAGCCGCAGCGGGGCCGACAATGAGCGGTTCTTC

D: TRBD1
J: TRBJ2-3
size: NA
V: TRBV18
CDR3: CASSQPGQGLDTQYF
DNA: TGTGCCAGCTCACAGCCGGGACAGGGGTTAGATACGCAGTATTTT

D: NA
J: TRBJ2-5
size: once
V: TRBV7-9
CDR3: CASSKLSGLQETQYF
DNA: TGTGCCAGCAGCAAACTATCGGGACTCCAAGAGACCCAGTACTTC

D: NA
J: TRBJ1-1
size: NA
V: TRBV10-3
CDR3: CAISGTAEAFF
DNA: TGTGCCATCAGTGGGACAGCTGAAGCTTTCTTT

D: TRBD1
J: TRBJ1-1
size: NA
V: TRBV7-6
CDR3: CASSFGQGALNTEAFF
DNA: TGTGCCAGCAGCTTCGGACAGGGGGCGTTGAACACTGAAGCTTTCTTT

D: TRBD1
J: TRBJ1-2
size: NA
V: TRBV28
CDR3: CASSSGQNFRYTF
DNA: TGTGCCAGCAGCTCGGGACAGAATTTTCGCTACACCTTC

D: NA
J: TRBJ1-5
size: NA
V: TRBV3-1/TRBV3-2
CDR3: CASSQDSASNQPQHF
DNA: TGTGCCAGCAGCCAAGACAGTGCCAGCAATCAGCCCCAGCATTTT

D: NA
J: TRBJ2-7
size: NA
V: TRBV7-9
CDR3: CASSTYEQGYEQYF
DNA: TGTGCCAGCAGCACGTACGAGCAGGGCTACGAGCAGTACTTC

D: NA
J: TRBJ2-2
size: NA
V: TRBV10-1
CDR3: CASSMATGELFF
DNA: TGCGCCAGCAGTATGGCCACCGGGGAGCTGTTTTTT

D: NA
J: TRBJ2-3
size: NA
V: TRBV24-1
CDR3: CATSDRKAGNTDTQYF
DNA: TGTGCCACCAGTGATCGGAAAGCGGGCAACACAGATACGCAGTATTTT

D: NA
J: TRBJ2-7
size: NA
V: TRBV19
CDR3: CASSTSTSPTYEQYF
DNA: TGTGCCAGTAGTACCTCGACTAGTCCGACCTACGAGCAGTACTTC

D: NA
J: TRBJ1-2
size: NA
V: TRBV5-1
CDR3: CASSFSRDNYGYTF
DNA: TGCGCCAGCAGCTTCTCCAGGGATAACTATGGCTACACCTTC

D: NA
J: TRBJ1-6
size: NA
V: TRBV5-4
CDR3: CASSPWLTGNSPLHF
DNA: TGTGCCAGCAGCCCATGGTTAACGGGGAATTCACCCCTCCACTTT